The clone carrying this T cell receptor beta chain was seen repeatedly, ten times or more. The data belong to a study of blood T cell repertoires in COVID-19. CDR1 and CDR2 (germline): SQVTM, ANQGSEA. This CDR3 is 13 amino acids long. Trimming cost V 6 bases and J 1 base; bases outside gene matches: 4. The data were produced by immunoSEQ multiplex PCR, yet TCRdb's version contains in-frame clones alone and is incomplete. The data contain about 170,000 clones, around 83% of them singletons. Sequencing input: peripheral blood. The chain couples TRBV29-1 to TRBJ2-5; 8 nucleotides align to TRBD1. This TCR came from a woman aged 80 or over in a cohort sampled during active or convalescent COVID-19. Here the CDR3 reads CSVPGQGQETQYF. The CDR3 coding sequence is TGCAGCGTCCCTGGACAGGGCCAAGAGACCCAGTACTTC.